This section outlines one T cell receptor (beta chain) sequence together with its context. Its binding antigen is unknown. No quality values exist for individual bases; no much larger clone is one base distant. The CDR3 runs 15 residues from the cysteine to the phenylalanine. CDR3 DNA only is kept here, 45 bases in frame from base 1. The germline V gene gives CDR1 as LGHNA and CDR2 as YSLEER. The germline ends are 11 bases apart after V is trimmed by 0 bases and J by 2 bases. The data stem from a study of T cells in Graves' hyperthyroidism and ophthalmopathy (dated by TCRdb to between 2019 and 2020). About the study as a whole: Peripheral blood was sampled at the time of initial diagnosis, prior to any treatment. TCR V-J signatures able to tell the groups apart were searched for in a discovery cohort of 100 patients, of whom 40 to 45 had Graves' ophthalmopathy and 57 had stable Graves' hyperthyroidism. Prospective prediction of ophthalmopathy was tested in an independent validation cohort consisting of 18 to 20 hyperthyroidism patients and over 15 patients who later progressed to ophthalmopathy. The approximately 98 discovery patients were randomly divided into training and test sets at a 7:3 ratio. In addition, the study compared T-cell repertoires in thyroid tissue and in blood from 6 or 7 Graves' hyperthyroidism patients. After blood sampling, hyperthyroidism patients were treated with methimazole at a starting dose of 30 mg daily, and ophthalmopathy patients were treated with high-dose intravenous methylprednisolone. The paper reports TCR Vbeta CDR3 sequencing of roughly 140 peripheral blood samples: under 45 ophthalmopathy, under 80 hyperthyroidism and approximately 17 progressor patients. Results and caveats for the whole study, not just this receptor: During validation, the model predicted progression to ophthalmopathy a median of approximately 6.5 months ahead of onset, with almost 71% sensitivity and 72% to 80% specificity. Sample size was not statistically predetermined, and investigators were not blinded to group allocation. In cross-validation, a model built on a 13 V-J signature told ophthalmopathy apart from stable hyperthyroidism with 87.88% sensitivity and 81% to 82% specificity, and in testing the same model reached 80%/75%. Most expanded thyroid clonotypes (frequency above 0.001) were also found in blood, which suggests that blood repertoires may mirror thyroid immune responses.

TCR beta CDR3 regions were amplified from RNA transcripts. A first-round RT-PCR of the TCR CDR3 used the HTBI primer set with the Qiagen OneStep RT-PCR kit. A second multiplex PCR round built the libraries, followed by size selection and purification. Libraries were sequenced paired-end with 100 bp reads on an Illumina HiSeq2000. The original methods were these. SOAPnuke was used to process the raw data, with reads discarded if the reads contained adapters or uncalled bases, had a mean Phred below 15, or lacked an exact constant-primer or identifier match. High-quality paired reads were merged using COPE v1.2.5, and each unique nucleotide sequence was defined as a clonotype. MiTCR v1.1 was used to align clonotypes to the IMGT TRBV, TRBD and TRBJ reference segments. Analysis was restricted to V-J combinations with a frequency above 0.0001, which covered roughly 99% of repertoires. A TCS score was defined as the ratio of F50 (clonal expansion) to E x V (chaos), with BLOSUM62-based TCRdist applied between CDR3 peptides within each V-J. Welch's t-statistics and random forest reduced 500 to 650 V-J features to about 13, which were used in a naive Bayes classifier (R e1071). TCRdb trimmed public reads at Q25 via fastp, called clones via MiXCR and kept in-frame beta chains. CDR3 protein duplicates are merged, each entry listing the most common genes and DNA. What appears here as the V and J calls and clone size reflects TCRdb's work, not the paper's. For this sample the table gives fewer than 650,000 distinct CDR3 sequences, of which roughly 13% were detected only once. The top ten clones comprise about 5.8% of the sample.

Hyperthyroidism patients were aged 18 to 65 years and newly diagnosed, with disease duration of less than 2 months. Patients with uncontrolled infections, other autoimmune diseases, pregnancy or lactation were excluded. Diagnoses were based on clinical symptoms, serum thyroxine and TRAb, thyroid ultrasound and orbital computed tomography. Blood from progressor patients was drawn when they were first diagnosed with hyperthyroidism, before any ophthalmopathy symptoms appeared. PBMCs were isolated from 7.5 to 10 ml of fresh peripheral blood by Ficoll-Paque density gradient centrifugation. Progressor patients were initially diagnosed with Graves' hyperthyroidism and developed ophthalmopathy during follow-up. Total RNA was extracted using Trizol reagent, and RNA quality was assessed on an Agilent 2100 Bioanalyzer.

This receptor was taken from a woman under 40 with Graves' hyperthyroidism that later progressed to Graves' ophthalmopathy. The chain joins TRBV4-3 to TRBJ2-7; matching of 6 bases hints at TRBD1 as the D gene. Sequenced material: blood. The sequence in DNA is TGCGCCAGCAGCCAAGAGGACAGCCCCCCCTACGAGCAGTACTTC. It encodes CASSQEDSPPYEQYF.